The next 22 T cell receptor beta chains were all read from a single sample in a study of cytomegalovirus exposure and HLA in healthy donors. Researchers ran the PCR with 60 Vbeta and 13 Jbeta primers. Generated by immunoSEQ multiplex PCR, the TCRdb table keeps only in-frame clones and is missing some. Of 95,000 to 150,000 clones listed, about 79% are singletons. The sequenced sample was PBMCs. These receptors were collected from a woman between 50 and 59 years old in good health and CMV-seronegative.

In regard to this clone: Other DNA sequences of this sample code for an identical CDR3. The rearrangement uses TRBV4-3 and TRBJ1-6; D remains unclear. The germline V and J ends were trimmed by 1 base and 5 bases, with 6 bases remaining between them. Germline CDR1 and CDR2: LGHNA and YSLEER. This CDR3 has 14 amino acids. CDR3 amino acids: CASSQGHHNSPLHF. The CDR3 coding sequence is TGCGCCAGCAGCCAAGGACACCATAATTCACCCCTCCACTTT.

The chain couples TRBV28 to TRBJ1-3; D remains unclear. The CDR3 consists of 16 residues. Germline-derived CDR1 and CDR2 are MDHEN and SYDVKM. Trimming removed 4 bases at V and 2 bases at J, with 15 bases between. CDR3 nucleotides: TGTGCCAGCAGTTCCCCACGGGAACGGGCTGGAAACACCATATATTTT. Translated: CASSSPRERAGNTIYF.

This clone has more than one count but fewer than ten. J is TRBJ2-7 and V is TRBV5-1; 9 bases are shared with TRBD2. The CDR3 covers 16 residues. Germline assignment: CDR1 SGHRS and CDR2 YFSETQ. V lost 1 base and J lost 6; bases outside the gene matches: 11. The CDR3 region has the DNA TGCGCCAGCAGCTTGTTCCTAGCGGGACTAGGAAGCGAGCAGTACTTC. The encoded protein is CASSLFLAGLGSEQYF.

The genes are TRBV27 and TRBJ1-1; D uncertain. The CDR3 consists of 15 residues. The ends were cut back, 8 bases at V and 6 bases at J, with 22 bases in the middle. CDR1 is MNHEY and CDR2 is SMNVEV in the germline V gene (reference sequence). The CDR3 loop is CASGERLIGSAEAFF. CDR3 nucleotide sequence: TGTGCCAGCGGGGAAAGGTTGATCGGTAGCGCTGAAGCTTTCTTT.

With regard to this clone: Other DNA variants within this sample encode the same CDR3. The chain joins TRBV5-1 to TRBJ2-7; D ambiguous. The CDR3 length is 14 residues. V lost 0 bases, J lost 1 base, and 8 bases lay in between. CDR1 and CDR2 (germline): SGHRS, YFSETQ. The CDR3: CASSLAPVSYEQYF. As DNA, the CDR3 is TGCGCCAGCAGCTTGGCCCCAGTTTCCTACGAGCAGTACTTC.

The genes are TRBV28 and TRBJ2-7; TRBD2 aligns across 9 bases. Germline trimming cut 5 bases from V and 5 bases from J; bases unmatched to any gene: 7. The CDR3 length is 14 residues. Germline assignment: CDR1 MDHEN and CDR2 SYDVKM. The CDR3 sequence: CASSESGRRDEQYF. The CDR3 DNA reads TGTGCCAGCAGTGAAAGCGGGAGGCGCGACGAGCAGTACTTC.

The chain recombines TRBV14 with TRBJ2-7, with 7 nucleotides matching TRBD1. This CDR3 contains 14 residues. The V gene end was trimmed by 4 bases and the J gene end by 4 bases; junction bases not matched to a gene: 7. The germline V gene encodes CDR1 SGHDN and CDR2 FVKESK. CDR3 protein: CASSLTGAPYEQYF. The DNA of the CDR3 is TGTGCCAGCAGCCTTACAGGGGCCCCATACGAGCAGTACTTC.

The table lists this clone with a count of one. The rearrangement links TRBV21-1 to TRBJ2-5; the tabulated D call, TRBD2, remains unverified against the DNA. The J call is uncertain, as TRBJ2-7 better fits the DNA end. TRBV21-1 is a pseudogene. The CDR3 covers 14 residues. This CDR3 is CASSKFGGNSEQYF. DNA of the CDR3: TGTGCCAGCAGCAAATTTGGGGGGAACTCCGAGCAGTACTTC.

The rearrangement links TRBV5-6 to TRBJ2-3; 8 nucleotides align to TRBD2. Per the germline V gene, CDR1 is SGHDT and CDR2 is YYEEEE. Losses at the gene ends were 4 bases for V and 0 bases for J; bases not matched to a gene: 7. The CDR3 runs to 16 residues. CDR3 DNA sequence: TGTGCCAGCAGCAATAGCGGGGCCCGCAGCACAGATACGCAGTATTTT. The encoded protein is CASSNSGARSTDTQYF.

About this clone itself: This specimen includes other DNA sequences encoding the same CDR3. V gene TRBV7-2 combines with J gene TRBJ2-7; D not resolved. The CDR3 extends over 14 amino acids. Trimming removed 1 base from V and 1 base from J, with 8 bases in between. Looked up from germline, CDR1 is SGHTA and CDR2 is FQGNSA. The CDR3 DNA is TGTGCCAGCAGCTTAGAGCGTTCTTCCTACGAGCAGTACTTC. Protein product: CASSLERSSYEQYF.

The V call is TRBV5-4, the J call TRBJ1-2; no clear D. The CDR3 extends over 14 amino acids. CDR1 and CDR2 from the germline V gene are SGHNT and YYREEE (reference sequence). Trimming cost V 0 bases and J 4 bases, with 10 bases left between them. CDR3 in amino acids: CASSLAAARYGYTF. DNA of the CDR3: TGTGCCAGCAGCTTGGCGGCGGCTCGCTATGGCTACACCTTC.

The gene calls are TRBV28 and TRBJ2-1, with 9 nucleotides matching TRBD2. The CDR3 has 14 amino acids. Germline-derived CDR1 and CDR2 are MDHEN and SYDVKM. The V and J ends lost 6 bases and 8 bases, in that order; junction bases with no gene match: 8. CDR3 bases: TGTGCCAGCAGAAAGGGGCGACTAGCGGATGAGCAGTTCTTC. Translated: CASRKGRLADEQFF.

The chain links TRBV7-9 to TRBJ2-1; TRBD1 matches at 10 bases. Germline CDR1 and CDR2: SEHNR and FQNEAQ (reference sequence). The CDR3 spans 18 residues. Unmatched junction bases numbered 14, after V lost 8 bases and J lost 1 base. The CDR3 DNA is TGTGCCAGCGTGCTCTTTCGGGGACAGGGGAGGTCCTACAATGAGCAGTTCTTC. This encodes CASVLFRGQGRSYNEQFF. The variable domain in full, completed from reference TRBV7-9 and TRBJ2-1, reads DTGVSQNPRHKITKRGQNVTFRCDPISEHNRLYWYRQTLGQGPEFLTYFQNEAQLEKSRLLSDRFSAERPKGSFSTLEIQRTEQGDSAMYLCASVLFRGQGRSYNEQFFGPGTRLTVL.

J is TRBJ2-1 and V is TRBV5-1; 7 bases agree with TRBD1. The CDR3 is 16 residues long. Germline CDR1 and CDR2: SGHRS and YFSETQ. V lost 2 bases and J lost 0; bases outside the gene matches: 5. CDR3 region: CASSLRTGDSYNEQFF. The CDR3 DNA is TGCGCCAGCAGCTTACGGACAGGAGACTCCTACAATGAGCAGTTCTTC.

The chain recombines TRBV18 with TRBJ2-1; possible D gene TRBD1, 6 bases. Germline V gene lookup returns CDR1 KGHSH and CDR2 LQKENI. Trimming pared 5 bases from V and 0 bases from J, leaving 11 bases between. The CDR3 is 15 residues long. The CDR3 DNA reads TGTGCCAGCTCAGGGACAATGAGCTCCTACAATGAGCAGTTCTTC. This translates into CASSGTMSSYNEQFF. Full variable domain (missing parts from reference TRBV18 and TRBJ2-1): NAGVMQNPRHLVRRRGQEARLRCSPMKGHSHVYWYRQLPEEGLKFMVYLQKENIIDESGMPKERFSAEFPKEGPSILRIQQVVRGDSAAYFCASSGTMSSYNEQFFGPGTRLTVL.

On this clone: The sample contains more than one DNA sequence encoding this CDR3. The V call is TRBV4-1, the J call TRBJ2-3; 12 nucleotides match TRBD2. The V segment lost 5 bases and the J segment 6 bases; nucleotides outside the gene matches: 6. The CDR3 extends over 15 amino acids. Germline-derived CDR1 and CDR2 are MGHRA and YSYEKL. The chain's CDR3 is CASSRLAGEGDTQYF. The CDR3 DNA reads TGCGCCAGCAGCAGACTAGCGGGAGAGGGGGATACGCAGTATTTT.

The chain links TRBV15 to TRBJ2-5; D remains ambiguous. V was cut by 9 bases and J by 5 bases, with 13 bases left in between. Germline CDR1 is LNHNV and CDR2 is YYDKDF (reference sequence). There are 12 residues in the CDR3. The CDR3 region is CATSANYETQYF. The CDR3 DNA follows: TGTGCCACAAGCGCTAATTACGAGACCCAGTACTTC.

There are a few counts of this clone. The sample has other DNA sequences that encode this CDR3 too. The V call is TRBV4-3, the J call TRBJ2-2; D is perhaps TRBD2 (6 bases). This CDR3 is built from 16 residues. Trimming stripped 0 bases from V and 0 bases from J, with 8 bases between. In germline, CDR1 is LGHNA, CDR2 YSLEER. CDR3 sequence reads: CASSQEAGPNTGELFF. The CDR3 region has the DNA TGCGCCAGCAGCCAAGAAGCGGGTCCGAACACCGGGGAGCTGTTTTTT.

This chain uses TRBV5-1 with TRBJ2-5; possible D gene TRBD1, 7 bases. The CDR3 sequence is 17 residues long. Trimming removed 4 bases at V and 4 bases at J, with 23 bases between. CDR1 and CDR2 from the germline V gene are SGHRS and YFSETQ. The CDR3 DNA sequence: TGCGCCAGCAGCCAGCGGACAGGAGGGGGAATGGGAGAGACCCAGTACTTC. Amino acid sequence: CASSQRTGGGMGETQYF.

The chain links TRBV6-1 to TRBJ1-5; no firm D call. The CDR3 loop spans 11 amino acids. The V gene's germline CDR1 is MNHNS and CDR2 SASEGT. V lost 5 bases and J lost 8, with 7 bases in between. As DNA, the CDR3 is TGTGCCAGCAGTTCAGAGGAGCCCCAGCATTTT. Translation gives CASSSEEPQHF.

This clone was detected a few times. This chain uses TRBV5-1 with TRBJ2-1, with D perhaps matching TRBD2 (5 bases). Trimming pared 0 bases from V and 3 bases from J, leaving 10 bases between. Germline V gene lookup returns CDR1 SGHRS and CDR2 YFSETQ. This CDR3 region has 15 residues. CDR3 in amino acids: CASSLEEAVYNEQFF. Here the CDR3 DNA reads TGCGCCAGCAGCTTGGAGGAGGCGGTCTACAATGAGCAGTTCTTC.

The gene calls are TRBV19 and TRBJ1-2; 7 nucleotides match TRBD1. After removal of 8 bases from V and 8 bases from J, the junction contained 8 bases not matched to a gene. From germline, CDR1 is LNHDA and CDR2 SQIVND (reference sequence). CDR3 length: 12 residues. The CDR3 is CASYRDRGGYTF. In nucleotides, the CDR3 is TGTGCCAGTTACCGGGACAGAGGCGGCTACACCTTC.